The 31 T cell receptor beta chains below were found in one sample sequenced in a study of cytotoxic CD8 clonotypes in ibrutinib-treated CLL. Profiling relied on immunoSEQ multiplex PCR, and the TCRdb table lists in-frame clones only, not all of them. Of about 140,000 clones in the sample, roughly 80% were seen once. Sequenced material: PBMCs, taken after 12 months of ibrutinib treatment. All receptors derive from a human donor with chronic lymphocytic leukemia.

J is TRBJ2-1 and V is TRBV7-6; 8 bases agree with TRBD1. The CDR3 runs to 14 residues. The J segment lost 5 bases and the V segment lost 1 base, leaving 1 base of the junction unmatched. Germline V gene sequence: CDR1 SGHVS, CDR2 FNYEAQ. The CDR3 coding sequence is TGTGCCAGCAGCTTAGGACAGGGGAACAATGAGCAGTTCTTC. Protein sequence: CASSLGQGNNEQFF.

V is TRBV20-1 and J is TRBJ2-7; D call uncertain. CDR1 and CDR2 (germline): DFQATT, SNEGSKA (reference sequence). The length of the CDR3 is 11 residues. V lost 5 bases to trimming and J lost 0 bases, with 5 bases between them. CDR3 residues: CSAASSYEQYF. For the CDR3, the DNA is TGCAGTGCTGCCTCCTCCTACGAGCAGTACTTC.

The chain joins TRBV4-3 to TRBJ2-3, with TRBD2 identical over 10 bases. Trimming cost V 3 bases and J 4 bases; bases outside gene matches: 7. CDR1 and CDR2 (germline): LGHNA, YSLEER. This CDR3 contains 16 residues. CDR3 amino acids: CASSHQLAGTADTQYF. The CDR3 bases are TGCGCCAGCAGCCACCAACTAGCGGGAACGGCAGATACGCAGTATTTT.

The chain combines TRBV2 with TRBJ2-6; TRBD2 might be the D (5 bases). The CDR3 covers 16 residues. CDR1 is SNHLY and CDR2 is FYNNEI in the germline V gene. Trimming took 0 bases from V and 0 from J, leaving 6 bases between them. This chain's CDR3 is CASSEAGSSGANVLTF. CDR3 sequence (DNA): TGTGCCAGCAGTGAAGCTGGGAGCTCTGGGGCCAACGTCCTGACTTTC.

By sample share, this clone is medium-sized. V gene TRBV2 combines with J gene TRBJ2-1; D possibly corresponds to TRBD2 (7 bases). The germline V gene encodes CDR1 SNHLY and CDR2 FYNNEI. CDR3 length: 15 amino acids. The V end was cut by 4 bases, the J end by 7 bases, with 17 bases between. CDR3 sequence: CASSGPLRGANEQFF. CDR3 DNA sequence: TGTGCCAGCAGTGGCCCACTACGGGGGGCAAATGAGCAGTTCTTC. The full variable domain, completed using reference TRBV2 and TRBJ2-1, is EPEVTQTPSHQVTQMGQEVILRCVPISNHLYFYWYRQILGQKVEFLVSFYNNEISEKSEIFDDQFSVERPDGSNFTLKIRSTKLEDSAMYFCASSGPLRGANEQFFGPGTRLTVL.

This chain links TRBV28 with TRBJ2-3; D gene unclear. With 2 bases removed from V and 2 bases from J, the gap between germline ends came to 8 bases. This CDR3 region has 14 residues. Germline V gene sequence: CDR1 MDHEN, CDR2 SYDVKM. DNA of the CDR3: TGTGCCAGCAGTTTACAACAACTCACAGATACGCAGTATTTT. Translated: CASSLQQLTDTQYF. Full variable domain (rest looked up from reference TRBV28 and TRBJ2-3): DVKVTQSSRYLVKRTGEKVFLECVQDMDHENMFWYRQDPGLGLRLIYFSYDVKMKEKGDIPEGYSVSREKKERFSLILESASTNQTSMYLCASSLQQLTDTQYFGPGTRLTVL.

This chain joins TRBV30 and TRBJ2-4, with TRBD1 as a possible D gene (6 bases). V gave up 0 bases and J gave up 2 bases, with 11 bases separating them. The length of the CDR3 is 15 residues. CDR1 is GTSNPN, CDR2 SVGIG, per germline (reference sequence). The CDR3 coding sequence is TGTGCCTGGAGTGTAAGGGGGAGTACCAAAAACATTCAGTACTTC. As protein: CAWSVRGSTKNIQYF.

The rearrangement links TRBV10-3 to TRBJ2-3; 9 bases are a match to TRBD2. The CDR3 extends over 15 amino acids. Germline CDR1 and CDR2: ENHRY and SYGVKD. V lost 5 bases to trimming and J lost 3 bases; unmatched junction nucleotides: 6. The CDR3: CAISPRSGGTDTQYF. Here the CDR3 DNA reads TGTGCCATCAGTCCTCGTAGCGGGGGAACAGATACGCAGTATTTT.

The chain carries TRBV6-4 and TRBJ1-2; no firm D call. Germline V gene lookup returns CDR1 MRHNA and CDR2 SNTAGT. The CDR3 contains 14 residues. The germline V and J ends were trimmed by 3 bases and 8 bases, with 16 bases remaining between them. For the CDR3, the DNA is TGTGCCAGCAGTGAAGGTATTGGGAGTTACGGCTACACCTTC. Translation: CASSEGIGSYGYTF.

This chain uses TRBV30 with TRBJ1-2; TRBD1 is a possible D gene (5 bases). Between the trimmed V and J ends, which lost 2 bases and 5 bases, there was a span of 9 bases. The CDR3 is made up of 12 amino acids. The germline CDR1 and CDR2 sequences are GTSNPN and SVGIG (reference sequence). CDR3 sequence reads: CAWSTGVYGYTF. The CDR3 DNA reads TGTGCCTGGAGTACAGGTGTTTATGGCTACACCTTC.

The chain recombines TRBV27 with TRBJ2-7; maybe TRBD1 (6 bases). The CDR3 sequence is 14 residues long. Germline V lookup: CDR1 MNHEY, CDR2 SMNVEV (reference sequence). V was cut by 5 bases and J by 3 bases, with 14 bases left in between. The CDR3 DNA sequence: TGTGCCAGCAGTATCGGACAGTCACGCTACGAGCAGTACTTC. Translating gives CASSIGQSRYEQYF.

This clone was detected once. The chain has TRBV7-9 and TRBJ1-1, with D hard to call. Trimming left V 2 bases short and J 0 bases short, with 7 bases between. CDR3 length: 14 residues. CDR1 SEHNR and CDR2 FQNEAQ come from the germline V gene (reference sequence). The CDR3 spells CASSLHELNTEAFF. In DNA, the CDR3 is TGTGCCAGCAGCTTACACGAATTGAACACTGAAGCTTTCTTT.

This clone was seen a few times. The chain couples TRBV11-3 to TRBJ2-1; 7 bases line up with TRBD1. Germline V gene sequence: CDR1 SGHNT, CDR2 YENEEA. The CDR3 consists of 15 residues. The V gene end was trimmed by 3 bases and the J gene end by 3 bases; junction bases not matched to a gene: 5. The CDR3 loop reads CASSFRQGSYNEQFF. In nucleotides, the CDR3 is TGTGCCAGCAGCTTTCGACAGGGAAGCTACAATGAGCAGTTCTTC.

The table lists this clone with a few counts. V is TRBV30 and J is TRBJ1-4; D is undetermined. Trimming pared 1 base from V and 4 bases from J, leaving 10 bases between. The CDR3 sequence is 14 residues long. Germline lookup yields CDR1 GTSNPN and CDR2 SVGIG (reference sequence). This CDR3 is CAWSANRYNEKLFF. The CDR3 DNA sequence: TGTGCCTGGAGTGCGAACAGATATAATGAAAAACTGTTTTTT.

This chain links TRBV6-1 with TRBJ1-2, with D tentatively TRBD1 (5 bases). Germline CDR1 and CDR2: MNHNS and SASEGT. The CDR3 consists of 13 residues. Trimming took off 6 bases at V and 8 bases at J, with 16 bases between the two ends. This CDR3 reads CASRAGTPLGYTF. As DNA, the CDR3 is TGTGCCAGCAGGGCCGGGACGCCCTTAGGCTACACCTTC.

The rearrangement joins TRBV18 to TRBJ2-1; D is possibly TRBD1 (6 bases). The V gene's germline CDR1 is KGHSH and CDR2 LQKENI. This CDR3 spans 15 amino acids. The V and J ends lost 5 bases and 4 bases respectively, with 15 bases between them. The CDR3 region has the DNA TGTGCCAGCTCAGCAAACAGGGTCCCGTACAATGAGCAGTTCTTC. It encodes CASSANRVPYNEQFF.

This chain links TRBV7-8 with TRBJ2-1; D unclear. From germline, CDR1 is SGHVS and CDR2 FQNEAQ. V lost 2 bases to trimming and J lost 5 bases, with 7 bases between them. The CDR3 loop spans 13 amino acids. CDR3 DNA: TGTGCCAGCAGCTTAAGGACCCACAATGAGCAGTTCTTC. As protein: CASSLRTHNEQFF.

The chain combines TRBV25-1 with TRBJ2-1; D may be TRBD1 (6 bases). V lost 5 bases, J lost 7 bases, and 12 bases lay in between. CDR3 length: 13 amino acids. Germline V gene sequence: CDR1 MGHDK, CDR2 SYGVNS. The CDR3 DNA follows: TGTGCCAGCAGTCAGGGGACGAGGAATGAGCAGTTCTTC. Translating it yields CASSQGTRNEQFF. The whole variable domain, remainder taken from reference TRBV25-1 and TRBJ2-1, is EADIYQTPRYLVIGTGKKITLECSQTMGHDKMYWYQQDPGMELHLIHYSYGVNSTEKGDLSSESTVSRIRTEHFPLTLESARPSHTSQYLCASSQGTRNEQFFGPGTRLTVL.

The chain has TRBV19 and TRBJ2-7; TRBD2 agrees at 7 bases. Germline values: CDR1 LNHDA, CDR2 SQIVND (reference sequence). With 5 bases clipped from V and 7 bases from J, the junction kept 11 bases outside the gene matches. The CDR3 extends over 14 amino acids. CDR3 protein: CASSSAGAGNEQYF. DNA for the CDR3: TGTGCCAGTAGTTCGGCGGGAGCTGGGAATGAGCAGTACTTC.

The rearrangement uses TRBV28 and TRBJ1-1; D ambiguous. The CDR3 is made up of 14 amino acids. Between the trimmed V and J ends, which lost 6 bases and 0 bases, there was a span of 11 bases. CDR1 is MDHEN, CDR2 SYDVKM, per germline. The CDR3 bases are TGTGCCAGCAGATCCGACTACATGAACACTGAAGCTTTCTTT. It specifies CASRSDYMNTEAFF.

In its sample, this clone was seen a few times. The rearrangement links TRBV9 to TRBJ2-7; no reliable D call. The CDR3 runs to 12 residues. The germline gives CDR1 SGDLS, CDR2 YYNGEE. The ends were cut back, 3 bases at V and 5 bases at J, with 9 bases in the middle. CDR3 residues: CASSAFMDEQYF. CDR3 DNA sequence: TGTGCCAGCAGCGCCTTCATGGACGAGCAGTACTTC.

J is TRBJ2-5 and V is TRBV11-2; 7 bases align to TRBD2. The CDR3 contains 15 residues. Germline V gene sequence: CDR1 SGHAT, CDR2 FQNNGV. J lost 5 bases, V lost 5 bases, and 11 bases had no gene match. The CDR3 protein is CASSQEAGAFETQYF. The DNA of the CDR3 is TGTGCCAGCAGCCAAGAGGCGGGAGCCTTTGAGACCCAGTACTTC.

V is TRBV19 and J is TRBJ2-7, with TRBD2 identical over 9 bases. CDR3 length equals 17 residues. CDR1 is LNHDA and CDR2 is SQIVND in the germline V gene (reference sequence). After removal of 6 bases from V and 0 bases from J, the junction contained 12 bases not matched to a gene. In DNA form, the CDR3 reads TGTGCCAGTAGACCCCGGGGAGCTAGCGGGGCCTCCTACGAGCAGTACTTC. Protein product: CASRPRGASGASYEQYF.

The chain joins TRBV7-9 to TRBJ1-4; D is uncertain. The germline V gene has CDR1 SEHNR and CDR2 FQNEAQ (reference sequence). There are 16 residues in the CDR3. With 2 bases removed from V and 0 bases from J, the gap between germline ends came to 10 bases. The CDR3 nucleotides are TGTGCCAGCAGCTTAATCGTTAAAGCAACTAATGAAAAACTGTTTTTT. It encodes CASSLIVKATNEKLFF.

The V and J genes are TRBV28 and TRBJ2-5; D is perhaps TRBD2 (5 bases). Germline loops: CDR1 MDHEN, CDR2 SYDVKM. V lost 8 bases and J lost 4, with 14 bases in between. There are 13 residues in the CDR3. The CDR3 coding sequence is TGTGCCAGCCCCGGAGGTTGGGGAGAGACCCAGTACTTC. Protein product: CASPGGWGETQYF. Full variable domain (rest looked up from reference TRBV28 and TRBJ2-5): DVKVTQSSRYLVKRTGEKVFLECVQDMDHENMFWYRQDPGLGLRLIYFSYDVKMKEKGDIPEGYSVSREKKERFSLILESASTNQTSMYLCASPGGWGETQYFGPGTRLLVL.

This chain uses TRBV11-2 with TRBJ2-1, with TRBD2 identical over 8 bases. The CDR3 is made up of 15 amino acids. Germline V gene data show CDR1 as SGHAT and CDR2 as FQNNGV. With V trimmed by 6 bases and J by 6 bases, 10 bases remained unmatched. CDR3: CASSFSGAGANEQFF. The CDR3 DNA is TGTGCCAGCAGTTTTTCCGGAGCGGGGGCCAATGAGCAGTTCTTC.

The genes are TRBV29-1 and TRBJ2-3; 12 nucleotides align to TRBD2. V lost 1 base to trimming and J lost 2 bases; unmatched junction nucleotides: 4. Per germline, CDR1 SQVTM and CDR2 ANQGSEA. This CDR3 spans 16 amino acids. The CDR3 nucleotides are TGCAGCGTTGAAGGGACTAGCGGGGAAATCACAGATACGCAGTATTTT. Protein sequence: CSVEGTSGEITDTQYF.

This clone was observed a handful of times. J is TRBJ1-2 and V is TRBV10-3, with TRBD1 matching 7 bases. The germline gives CDR1 ENHRY, CDR2 SYGVKD. This CDR3 spans 13 amino acids. Unmatched junction bases numbered 10, after V lost 10 bases and J lost 5 bases. The DNA for the CDR3 is TGTGCCACCCAGGGGGAGGGAGGGTATGGCTACACCTTC. This translates into CATQGEGGYGYTF.

The genes are TRBV27 and TRBJ2-3, with 9 bases lining up with TRBD2. Germline V gene lookup returns CDR1 MNHEY and CDR2 SMNVEV (reference sequence). This CDR3 contains 18 residues. Trimming took 1 base from V and 0 from J; bases not matched to a gene: 8. DNA of the CDR3: TGTGCCAGCAGTTTATACGCTAGCGGGACAGTTAGCACAGATACGCAGTATTTT. Protein: CASSLYASGTVSTDTQYF.

The table lists this clone with a few counts. The chain has TRBV19 and TRBJ1-2; D ambiguous. Germline CDR1 and CDR2: LNHDA and SQIVND (reference sequence). This CDR3 spans 13 amino acids. V was clipped by 10 bases and J by 3 bases, with 15 bases between them. CDR3 nucleotides: TGTGCCACCGCAAAGGACGGCTACTATGGCTACACCTTC. This gives the protein CATAKDGYYGYTF.

The CDR3 nucleotides are TGTGCCAGCAAAGGGACTAGCGGGACCTACGAGCAGTACTTC. Protein sequence: CASKGTSGTYEQYF. V gene TRBV2 combines with J gene TRBJ2-7; 13 bases map to TRBD2. The V segment lost 7 bases and the J segment 2 bases; nucleotides outside the gene matches: 2. The CDR3 covers 14 residues. The V gene's germline CDR1 is SNHLY and CDR2 FYNNEI.